This T cell receptor beta chain was recorded in a study of Ad26.COV2.S vaccination and SARS-CoV-2 variants. Study information: Doses of Ad26.COV2.S were injected into muscle once or twice, 56 days apart.

Specified treatment: approximately 18 received Ad26.COV2.S at low or high dose, single or two shots; about five received placebo; per-sample allocation not given. It was on day 63 after the first vaccine or placebo injection that samples were taken. What was given as vaccine was an Ad26 vector encoding Wuhan-strain SARS-CoV-2 spike. Sequenced by immunoSEQ multiplex PCR; TCRdb stores in-frame clones only, minus some. The repertoire holds some 350,000 clones, with roughly 90% as singletons. The study, taken as a whole, reports: Breadth of non-spike TCRs did not differ between vaccinees and placebo recipients. Measurements of TCR breadth and depth may have given underestimates of the total T cell responses.

Germline lookup yields CDR1 SGHRS and CDR2 YFSETQ. The CDR3 spans 13 residues. Trimming cost V 4 bases and J 6 bases, with 13 bases left between them. Remarks on this clone: Its antigen is undetermined.

This specimen was peripheral blood, taken in a trial of Ad26.COV2.S vaccine versus placebo. This rearrangement joins TRBV5-1 to TRBJ1-2; D perhaps matches TRBD1 (6 bases). This clonotype originated in a person aged 18-65 years who received the Ad26.COV2.S COVID-19 vaccine or a placebo. DNA of the CDR3: TGCGCCAGCAGCCCCGAGGGGGTTGATGGCTACACCTTC. This codes for CASSPEGVDGYTF.